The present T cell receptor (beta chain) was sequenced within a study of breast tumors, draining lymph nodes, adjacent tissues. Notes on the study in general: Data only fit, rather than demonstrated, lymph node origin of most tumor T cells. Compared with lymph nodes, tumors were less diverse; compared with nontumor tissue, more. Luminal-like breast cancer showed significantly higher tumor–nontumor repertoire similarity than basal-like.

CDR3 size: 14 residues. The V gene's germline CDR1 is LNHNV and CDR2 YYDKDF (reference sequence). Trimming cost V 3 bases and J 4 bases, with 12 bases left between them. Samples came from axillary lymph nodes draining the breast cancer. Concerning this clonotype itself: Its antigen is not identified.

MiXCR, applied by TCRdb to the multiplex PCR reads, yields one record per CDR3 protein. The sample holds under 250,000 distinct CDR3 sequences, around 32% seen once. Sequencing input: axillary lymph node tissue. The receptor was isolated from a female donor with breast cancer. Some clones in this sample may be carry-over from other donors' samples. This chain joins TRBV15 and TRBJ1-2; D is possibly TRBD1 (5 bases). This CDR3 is CATSRVQEPYGYTF. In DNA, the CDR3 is TGTGCCACCAGCAGGGTACAGGAACCCTATGGCTACACCTTC.